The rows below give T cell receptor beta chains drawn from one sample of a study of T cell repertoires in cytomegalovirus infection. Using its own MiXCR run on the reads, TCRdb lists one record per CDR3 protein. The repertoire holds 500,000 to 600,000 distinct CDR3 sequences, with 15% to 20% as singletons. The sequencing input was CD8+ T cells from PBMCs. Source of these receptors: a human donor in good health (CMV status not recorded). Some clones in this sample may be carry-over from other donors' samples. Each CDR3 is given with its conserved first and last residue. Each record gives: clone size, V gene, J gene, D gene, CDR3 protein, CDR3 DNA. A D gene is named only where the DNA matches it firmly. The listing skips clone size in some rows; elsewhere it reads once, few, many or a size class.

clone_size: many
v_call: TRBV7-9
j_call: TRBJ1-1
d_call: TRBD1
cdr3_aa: CASSPITGGNTEAFF
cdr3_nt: TGTGCCAGCAGCCCGATAACAGGGGGGAACACTGAAGCTTTCTTT

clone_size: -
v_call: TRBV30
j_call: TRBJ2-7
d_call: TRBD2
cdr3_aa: CAWSVSSGSLYEQYF
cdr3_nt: TGTGCCTGGAGTGTATCGAGCGGGAGTCTCTACGAGCAGTACTTC

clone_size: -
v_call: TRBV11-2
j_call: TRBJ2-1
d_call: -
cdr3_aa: CASSPGLHQQFF
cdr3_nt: TGTGCCAGCAGCCCGGGACTCCATCAGCAGTTCTTC

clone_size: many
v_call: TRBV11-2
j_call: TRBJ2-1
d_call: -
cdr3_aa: CASSPGGAFSYNEQFF
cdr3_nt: TGTGCCAGCAGCCCAGGGGGGGCTTTCTCCTACAATGAGCAGTTCTTC

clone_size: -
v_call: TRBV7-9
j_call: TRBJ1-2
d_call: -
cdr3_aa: CASSFALDGYTF
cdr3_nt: TGTGCCAGCAGCTTCGCCCTTGATGGCTACACCTTC

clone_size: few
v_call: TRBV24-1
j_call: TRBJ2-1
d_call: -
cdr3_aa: CATSHHQSHNEQFF
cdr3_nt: TGTGCCACCAGCCATCATCAGTCTCACAATGAGCAGTTCTTC

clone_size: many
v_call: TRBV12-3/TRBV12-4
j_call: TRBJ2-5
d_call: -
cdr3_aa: CATQGIGETQYF
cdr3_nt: TGTGCCACCCAGGGTATAGGAGAGACCCAGTACTTC

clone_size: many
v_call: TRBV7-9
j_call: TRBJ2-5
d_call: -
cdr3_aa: CASTTGGGTQYF
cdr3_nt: TGTGCCAGCACCACCGGGGGTGGGACCCAGTACTTC

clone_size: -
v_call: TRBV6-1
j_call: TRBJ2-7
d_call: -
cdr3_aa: CASSGYQNPYEQYF
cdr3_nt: TGTGCCAGCAGTGGCTACCAGAATCCCTACGAGCAGTACTTC

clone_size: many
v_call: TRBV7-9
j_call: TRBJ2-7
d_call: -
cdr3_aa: CASSGGQLPYEQYF
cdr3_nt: TGTGCCAGCAGCGGCGGACAGTTACCCTACGAGCAGTACTTC

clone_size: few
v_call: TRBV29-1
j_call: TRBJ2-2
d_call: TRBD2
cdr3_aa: CSVEDQTSGANTGELFF
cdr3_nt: TGCAGCGTTGAAGATCAAACCAGCGGGGCAAACACCGGGGAGCTGTTTTTT

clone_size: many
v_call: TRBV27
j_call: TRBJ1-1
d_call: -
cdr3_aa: CASSPLGNTEAFF
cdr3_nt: TGTGCCAGCAGTCCCTTGGGCAACACTGAAGCTTTCTTT

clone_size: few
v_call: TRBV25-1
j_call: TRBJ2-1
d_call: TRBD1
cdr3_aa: CASSDPGQGRNEQFF
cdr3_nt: TGTGCCAGCAGTGATCCGGGACAGGGGAGGAATGAGCAGTTCTTC

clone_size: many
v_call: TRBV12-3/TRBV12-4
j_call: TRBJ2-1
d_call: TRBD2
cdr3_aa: CASTRRGGLAGGKVNEQFF
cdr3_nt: TGTGCCAGCACCCGTAGGGGGGGGCTAGCGGGAGGGAAGGTCAATGAGCAGTTCTTC

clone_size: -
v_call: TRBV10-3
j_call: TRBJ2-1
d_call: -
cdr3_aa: CAIKGALSYNEQFF
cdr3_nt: TGTGCCATCAAAGGGGCCCTTTCCTACAATGAGCAGTTCTTC

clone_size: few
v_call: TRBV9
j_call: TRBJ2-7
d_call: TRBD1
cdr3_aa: CASSRGTGKYEQYF
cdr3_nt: TGTGCCAGCAGTCGCGGGACAGGGAAATACGAGCAGTACTTC

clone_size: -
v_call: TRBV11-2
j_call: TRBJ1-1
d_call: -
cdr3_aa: CASSSYDSWGTEAFF
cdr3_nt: TGTGCCAGCAGCTCCTACGACAGTTGGGGGACTGAAGCTTTCTTT

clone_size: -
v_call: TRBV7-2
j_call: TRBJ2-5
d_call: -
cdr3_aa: CASDPIALGETQYF
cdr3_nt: TGTGCAAGCGACCCAATAGCGTTAGGCGAGACCCAGTACTTC

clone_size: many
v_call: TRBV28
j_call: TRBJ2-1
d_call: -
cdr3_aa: CATRATGWFEQFF
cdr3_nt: TGTGCCACCCGGGCAACAGGATGGTTTGAGCAGTTCTTC

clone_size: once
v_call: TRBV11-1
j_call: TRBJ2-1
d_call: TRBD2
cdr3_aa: CASSLGLAGGALFNEQFF
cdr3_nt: TGTGCCAGCAGCTTAGGTCTAGCGGGAGGGGCTCTTTTTAATGAGCAGTTCTTC